This TCR beta chain was observed in a study of spatial heterogeneity in lung cancer. Germline CDR1 and CDR2: LGHNA and YSLEER. This CDR3 spans 15 amino acids. V was shortened by 0 bases and J by 4 bases, with 13 bases between the two germline ends. This clonotype appeared many times. Time point noted: sample taken at primary tumor resection. TCRdb used MiXCR to reprocess the 5' RACE reads, holding one entry per CDR3 protein. The repertoire holds some 9,300 distinct CDR3 sequences, with approximately 6.1% as singletons. This clonotype was sampled from a male donor with early-stage non-small cell lung cancer. Source: normal lung tissue next to the tumor, taken at surgery. The rearrangement links TRBV4-3 to TRBJ2-7, with D perhaps TRBD1 (6 bases). The CDR3 is CASSQEGDQGYEQYF. CDR3 coding DNA: TGCGCCAGCAGCCAAGAGGGTGACCAGGGGTACGAGCAGTACTTC.